The 26 T cell receptor beta chains presented below share a single source sample, sequenced in a study of blood T cell repertoires in COVID-19 (TCRdb year 2020). The library was generated by the immunoSEQ multiplex PCR assay. What TCRdb holds here is the immuneACCESS table cut down to in-frame rearrangements. Part of the clones is not present; checked against another copy, under half of the missing clones reflect an unresolved V gene, and the others are unexplained. This sample gives 200,000 to 250,000 clones in total; 83% of them show up just once. The ten most abundant clones make up about 1.3% of the sample. Material for sequencing was peripheral blood. The source of these receptors is a woman aged 30 to 39 with COVID-19, enrolled during active disease.

This clone was counted between two and nine times. This rearrangement joins TRBV7-9 to TRBJ1-5, with TRBD1 identical over 8 bases. The CDR3 spans 19 residues. With V trimmed by 1 base and J by 3 bases, 14 bases remained unmatched. CDR1 and CDR2 (germline): SEHNR, FQNEAQ (reference sequence). The CDR3 here is CASSLDGTGRNWDNQPQHF. DNA of the CDR3: TGTGCCAGCAGCTTAGATGGGACAGGCAGGAATTGGGACAATCAGCCCCAGCATTTT.

V is TRBV3-1 (or the pseudogene TRBV3-2) and J is TRBJ2-5; 9 nucleotides align to TRBD2. Per germline, CDR1 LGHDT and CDR2 YNNKEL (reference sequence). This CDR3 spans 14 amino acids. Trimming cost V 3 bases and J 4 bases; bases outside gene matches: 3. The CDR3 region is CASSHLAGTETQYF. As DNA, the CDR3 is TGTGCCAGCAGCCATCTAGCGGGGACAGAGACCCAGTACTTC.

This clone was detected only once. The CDR3 DNA follows: TGTGCCACCAGTGGCCCGTGGCGGGGGGGCGTACAAGAGACCCAGTACTTC. It specifies CATSGPWRGGVQETQYF. V is TRBV24-1 and J is TRBJ2-5; TRBD2 agrees at 9 bases. The CDR3 consists of 17 residues. Germline trimming cut 5 bases from V and 2 bases from J; bases unmatched to any gene: 11. Germline V gives CDR1 KGHDR, CDR2 SFDVKD.

This chain uses TRBV9 with TRBJ1-4, with D unclear. The CDR3 spans 18 residues. Trimming left V 0 bases short and J 0 bases short, with 15 bases between. Germline-derived CDR1 and CDR2 are SGDLS and YYNGEE. CDR3 DNA: TGTGCCAGCAGCGTAGCCCCGGACGACGGGGCAACTAATGAAAAACTGTTTTTT. It translates to CASSVAPDDGATNEKLFF.

This chain joins TRBV6-9 and TRBJ1-4; 7 bases agree with TRBD1. The germline CDR1 and CDR2 sequences are MNHGY and SVAAGI. The CDR3 is made up of 20 amino acids. The junction had 19 bases not matched to a gene; V was cut back by 5 bases and J by 1 base. The CDR3 region is CASSQPPGTGDKLTNEKLFF. In DNA form, the CDR3 reads TGTGCCAGCAGTCAACCCCCGGGCACAGGGGATAAACTAACTAATGAAAAACTGTTTTTT.

The V call is TRBV28, the J call TRBJ2-7; TRBD2 is a possible D gene (5 bases). This CDR3 comprises 11 residues. V was shortened by 4 bases and J by 9 bases, with 10 bases between the two germline ends. Germline CDR1 MDHEN, CDR2 SYDVKM. This chain's CDR3 is CASSSVRGQYF. In nucleotides, the CDR3 is TGTGCCAGCAGTTCGGTCCGGGGGCAGTACTTC. The variable domain in full, completed from reference TRBV28 and TRBJ2-7, reads DVKVTQSSRYLVKRTGEKVFLECVQDMDHENMFWYRQDPGLGLRLIYFSYDVKMKEKGDIPEGYSVSREKKERFSLILESASTNQTSMYLCASSSVRGQYFGPGTRLTVT.

This clone appeared a single time. This chain links TRBV5-1 with TRBJ2-5; maybe TRBD2 (5 bases). The CDR3 is made up of 16 amino acids. CDR1 SGHRS and CDR2 YFSETQ come from the germline V gene. The V and J ends lost 0 bases and 4 bases respectively, with 16 bases between them. The CDR3 coding sequence is TGCGCCAGCAGCTTGGGGTCAGGCGGACGGGGAGAGACCCAGTACTTC. Encoded protein: CASSLGSGGRGETQYF.

The gene calls are TRBV5-1 and TRBJ2-1, with D possibly TRBD2 on 6 matching bases. CDR3 length equals 19 residues. V was pared by 5 bases and J by 0 bases, with 24 bases between. The germline CDR1 and CDR2 sequences are SGHRS and YFSETQ. The CDR3, as DNA: TGCGCCAGCAGGCATGGCCCCCTTTTAGCGGACCCCTCCTACAATGAGCAGTTCTTC. Translating it yields CASRHGPLLADPSYNEQFF.

V and J are TRBV5-4 and TRBJ2-7; 10 bases align to TRBD1. Germline-derived CDR1 and CDR2 are SGHNT and YYREEE (reference sequence). Trimming at V came to 7 bases and at J to 5 bases, leaving 6 bases not matched to a gene. There are 13 residues in the CDR3. The CDR3 spells CASRDGTGDEQYF. The CDR3 bases are TGTGCCAGCCGCGACGGGACAGGGGACGAGCAGTACTTC.

The V and J genes are TRBV7-2 and TRBJ2-1; 12 nucleotides align to TRBD2. The CDR3 totals 17 residues. Germline V gives CDR1 SGHTA, CDR2 FQGNSA. Trimming at V came to 3 bases and at J to 0 bases, leaving 3 bases not matched to a gene. CDR3 nucleotides: TGTGCCAGCAGCTTCCCTAGCGGGGGGGTCTCCTACAATGAGCAGTTCTTC. Amino acids: CASSFPSGGVSYNEQFF.

The chain combines TRBV9 with TRBJ2-7; 10 nucleotides line up with TRBD2. The germline V gene encodes CDR1 SGDLS and CDR2 YYNGEE. V lost 1 base to trimming and J lost 2 bases; unmatched junction nucleotides: 6. CDR3 length: 16 amino acids. CDR3 loop: CASSVTSGLAPYEQYF. In DNA form, the CDR3 reads TGTGCCAGCAGCGTAACCTCGGGACTAGCGCCCTACGAGCAGTACTTC.

The rearrangement uses TRBV9 and TRBJ2-4; D might be TRBD2 (7 bases). This CDR3 is built from 16 residues. V lost 4 bases and J lost 1, with 15 bases in between. The germline V gene has CDR1 SGDLS and CDR2 YYNGEE. CDR3 protein: CASSRGVSGAKNIQYF. The CDR3 region has the DNA TGTGCCAGCAGCAGGGGGGTTAGCGGGGCCAAAAACATTCAGTACTTC.

The V call is TRBV12-5, the J call TRBJ1-2; TRBD1 is a possible D gene (5 bases). The CDR3 extends over 15 amino acids. CDR1 is LGHNT, CDR2 FRNRAP, per germline. V gave up 2 bases and J gave up 7 bases, with 17 bases separating them. CDR3 coding DNA: TGTGCTAGTGGTTTGAATCTCCAGGGCGTAGGTGGCTACACCTTC. Amino acid sequence: CASGLNLQGVGGYTF.

The rearrangement uses TRBV5-1 and TRBJ2-2, with 8 bases that match TRBD2. CDR1 and CDR2 (germline): SGHRS, YFSETQ. This CDR3 spans 15 amino acids. Losses at the gene ends were 4 bases for V and 4 bases for J; bases not matched to a gene: 6. The CDR3 nucleotides read TGCGCCAGCAGCCCGGGACTAGGGCGCACCGGGGAGCTGTTTTTT. Protein product: CASSPGLGRTGELFF.

This chain uses TRBV3-1 (or the pseudogene TRBV3-2) with TRBJ2-5; D may be TRBD1 (5 bases). Germline V gene sequence: CDR1 LGHDT, CDR2 YNNKEL (reference sequence). The CDR3 length is 15 residues. Trimming took 3 bases from V and 1 from J, leaving 12 bases between them. The CDR3 region is CASSQTERIQETQYF. Written as DNA, the CDR3 is TGTGCCAGCAGCCAGACAGAAAGGATCCAAGAGACCCAGTACTTC.

CDR3: CASSRSPSDTQYF. CDR3 nucleotides: TGTGCCAGCAGTCGTAGTCCCTCAGATACGCAGTATTTT. V gene TRBV7-2 combines with J gene TRBJ2-3; no clear D. The CDR3 loop spans 13 amino acids. V lost 6 bases and J 4 bases, leaving 11 bases between the germline ends. Germline values: CDR1 SGHTA, CDR2 FQGNSA. Full variable domain (rest looked up from reference TRBV7-2 and TRBJ2-3): GAGVSQSPSNKVTEKGKDVELRCDPISGHTALYWYRQSLGQGLEFLIYFQGNSAPDKSGLPSDRFSAERTGGSVSTLTIQRTQQEDSAVYLCASSRSPSDTQYFGPGTRLTVL.

The rearrangement uses TRBV4-3 and TRBJ1-1; weak D call: TRBD1 (5 bases). Germline V gene data show CDR1 as LGHNA and CDR2 as YSLEER. The CDR3 extends over 15 amino acids. The V end lost 0 bases, the J end lost 3 bases, and 11 bases lay between the germline ends. The CDR3 is CASSQEPTGDTEAFF. CDR3 nucleotide sequence: TGCGCCAGCAGCCAAGAACCAACAGGAGACACTGAAGCTTTCTTT.

The chain links TRBV20-1 to TRBJ2-3; D might be TRBD2 (5 bases). Trimming cost V 3 bases and J 2 bases, with 12 bases left between them. This CDR3 spans 14 amino acids. Per germline, CDR1 DFQATT and CDR2 SNEGSKA (reference sequence). The CDR3 region has the DNA TGCAGTGCTAGTCGTGGGAGTCCCACAGATACGCAGTATTTT. It yields the protein CSASRGSPTDTQYF.

V and J are TRBV6-1 and TRBJ2-6; a weak D match, TRBD2 (7 bases). Germline CDR1 is MNHNS and CDR2 is SASEGT. The CDR3 sequence is 16 residues long. V was trimmed by 2 bases and J by 3 bases, leaving 11 bases between them. CDR3 sequence (DNA): TGTGCCAGCAGTGAACGGGGGGCGAGTGGGGCCAACGTCCTGACTTTC. Protein sequence: CASSERGASGANVLTF.

Only one count was recorded for this clone. This chain uses TRBV6-5 with TRBJ1-1, with a possible D match to TRBD1 (5 bases). Germline V gene lookup returns CDR1 MNHEY and CDR2 SVGAGI. Trimming shortened V by 6 bases and J by 5 bases, and 7 bases separated the two germline ends. The CDR3 extends over 11 amino acids. The CDR3 bases are TGTGCCAGCAGGACAGAGACTGAAGCTTTCTTT. It yields the protein CASRTETEAFF.

This sequence joins TRBV10-3 and TRBJ2-3, with 7 nucleotides matching TRBD1. This CDR3 spans 15 amino acids. Germline-derived CDR1 and CDR2 are ENHRY and SYGVKD. V gave up 6 bases and J gave up 1 base; unmatched junction bases: 7. CDR3 DNA: TGTGCCATCAGCGCAGGACAGGCTGGCACAGATACGCAGTATTTT. Translation: CAISAGQAGTDTQYF.

This clone has a single count. The rearrangement links TRBV4-1 to TRBJ2-7; D may be TRBD1 (5 bases). CDR3 size: 13 residues. Germline V gene sequence: CDR1 MGHRA, CDR2 YSYEKL. The V gene lost 0 bases and the J gene lost 4 bases, with 7 bases spanning the gap. The CDR3 protein is CASSQDGAYEQYF. For the CDR3, the DNA is TGCGCCAGCAGCCAAGATGGGGCATACGAGCAGTACTTC.

The chain uses TRBV15 and TRBJ2-2; D might be TRBD1 (5 bases). The CDR3 covers 18 residues. The germline gives CDR1 LNHNV, CDR2 YYDKDF (reference sequence). Trimming stripped 5 bases from V and 3 bases from J, with 22 bases between. The CDR3 loop is CATSRVVLDTIYTGELFF. The CDR3 region has the DNA TGTGCCACCAGCCGAGTTGTCTTGGACACTATCTACACCGGGGAGCTGTTTTTT.

The V and J genes are TRBV5-1 and TRBJ2-7; D is undetermined. The germline V gene encodes CDR1 SGHRS and CDR2 YFSETQ. V lost 4 bases and J 3 bases, leaving 17 bases between the germline ends. This CDR3 spans 15 amino acids. DNA of the CDR3: TGCGCCAGCAGCCCCCTAGGAGCTACAAACTACGAGCAGTACTTC. Translated: CASSPLGATNYEQYF.

This clone was detected once. The rearrangement uses TRBV5-1 and TRBJ2-5, with D possibly matching TRBD2 (7 bases). Trimming shortened V by 1 base and J by 3 bases, and 13 bases separated the two germline ends. The germline V gene encodes CDR1 SGHRS and CDR2 YFSETQ. This CDR3 contains 15 residues. This CDR3 is CASSLLWGGEETQYF. CDR3 DNA: TGCGCCAGCAGCTTGTTGTGGGGGGGCGAAGAGACCCAGTACTTC.

This chain links TRBV9 with TRBJ2-2; a weak D match, TRBD2 (7 bases). The V gene lost 0 bases and the J gene lost 7 bases, with 16 bases spanning the gap. Germline V gene sequence: CDR1 SGDLS, CDR2 YYNGEE. The CDR3 sequence is 16 residues long. The CDR3 sequence: CASSVAVGGADGELFF. The DNA for the CDR3 is TGTGCCAGCAGCGTAGCTGTGGGGGGGGCCGACGGGGAGCTGTTTTTT. The entire variable domain, with the rest obtained from reference TRBV9 and TRBJ2-2, is as follows: DSGVTQTPKHLITATGQRVTLRCSPRSGDLSVYWYQQSLDQGLQFLIQYYNGEERAKGNILERFSAQQFPDLHSELNLSSLELGDSALYFCASSVAVGGADGELFFGEGSRLTVL.